These 8 T cell receptor beta chains originate from one sample sequenced in a study of CD4 T cells in relation to SARS-CoV-2 and coronaviruses. The unexposed donors gave CD4+ T cells in about 2010-2018, prior to COVID-19. After about ten days of culture, CD4+ T cells were isolated. Their antigens remain unidentified. Profiled with immunoSEQ multiplex PCR; TCRdb holds only in-frame clones, not every one. This table holds tens of thousands of clones, more than 75% found once. The source material was CD4+ T cells from PBMCs, cultured in vitro. The origin of the receptors is a human donor in good health.

This rearrangement joins TRBV5-1 to TRBJ1-2; no clear D gene. V lost 0 bases and J lost 8, with 8 bases in between. The CDR3 loop spans 12 amino acids. Germline-derived CDR1 and CDR2 are SGHRS and YFSETQ. CDR3 region: CASSLGGEGYTF. CDR3 bases: TGCGCCAGCAGCTTGGGCGGAGAGGGCTACACCTTC.

CDR3 in amino acids: CASSVLGYTDTQYF. The CDR3 DNA follows: TGTGCCAGCAGCGTACTAGGATACACAGATACGCAGTATTTT. This chain connects TRBV9 to TRBJ2-3; D is unclear. V was clipped by 1 base and J by 2 bases, with 8 bases between them. CDR3 size: 14 residues. The germline V gene has CDR1 SGDLS and CDR2 YYNGEE.

This clone was picked up one time. The genes are TRBV19 and TRBJ2-7; 7 nucleotides agree with TRBD1. Looked up from germline, CDR1 is LNHDA and CDR2 is SQIVND (reference sequence). The V gene end was trimmed by 9 bases and the J gene end by 3 bases; junction bases not matched to a gene: 5. The length of the CDR3 is 12 residues. The CDR3 DNA reads as TGTGCCAGCCGGGACAGTCTCTACGAGCAGTACTTC. Translating it yields CASRDSLYEQYF.

The chain uses TRBV6-1 and TRBJ2-7, with 9 bases fitting TRBD1. The ends lost 3 bases at V and 2 bases at J; junction bases unmatched: 2. The CDR3 consists of 14 residues. Germline CDR1 and CDR2: MNHNS and SASEGT. CDR3 in amino acids: CASSDTGGAYEQYF. For the CDR3, the DNA is TGTGCCAGCAGTGATACAGGGGGCGCCTACGAGCAGTACTTC.

The chain joins TRBV19 to TRBJ2-6; D gene ambiguous. The germline V gene encodes CDR1 LNHDA and CDR2 SQIVND (reference sequence). Trimming took off 3 bases at V and 0 bases at J, with 6 bases between the two ends. The CDR3 contains 15 residues. CDR3 sequence: CASSIVASGANVLTF. CDR3 sequence (DNA): TGTGCCAGTAGTATCGTCGCCTCTGGGGCCAACGTCCTGACTTTC.

J is TRBJ2-7 and V is TRBV19; D might be TRBD1 (7 bases). The V gene lost 3 bases and the J gene lost 6 bases, with 15 bases spanning the gap. CDR3 length: 14 residues. Germline CDR1 LNHDA, CDR2 SQIVND (reference sequence). The CDR3 coding sequence is TGTGCCAGTAGTATTGTAACAGGGGAGGCCGAGCAGTACTTC. This sequence encodes CASSIVTGEAEQYF.

The chain employs TRBV9 and TRBJ2-1, with D hard to call. CDR1 SGDLS and CDR2 YYNGEE come from the germline V gene. The V and J ends lost 3 bases and 9 bases respectively, with 7 bases between them. The CDR3 consists of 11 residues. The CDR3: CASSGGGEQFF. As DNA, the CDR3 is TGTGCCAGCAGCGGTGGTGGTGAGCAGTTCTTC.

The chain employs TRBV25-1 and TRBJ1-2, with 8 bases lining up with TRBD1. Germline CDR1 is MGHDK and CDR2 is SYGVNS. The CDR3 is 13 amino acids. V lost 6 bases and J lost 4; bases outside the gene matches: 4. CDR3 loop: CASRGQASYGYTF. The CDR3 DNA reads TGTGCCAGCAGGGGACAGGCTAGCTATGGCTACACCTTC.